The T cell receptor (beta chain) under discussion was sequenced for a study of blood T cells in healthy people across ages. The trim removed 6 bases at V and 6 bases at J, leaving 5 bases unmatched. The CDR3 sequence is 13 residues long. Donors each provided around 10 milliliters of peripheral blood. There were at least 6 micrograms of total RNA extracted from every sample. Through a sample-barcoded 5' primer and a J-beta primer mix, a second PCR was run for roughly 7 to 11 cycles. TCRdb re-analysed the 5' RACE reads in MiXCR, keeping a single row per CDR3 protein. The table lists roughly 500,000 distinct CDR3 sequences, 20% to 30% of them singletons, with under 9% in the top ten. The same data also went into a second study, on T cells of mothers and their children.

Source material: blood. V and J are TRBV12-3 or TRBV12-4 and TRBJ2-5, with TRBD1 matching 9 bases. This TCR came from a boy aged 10-17 years in good health. The chain's CDR3 is CASRGDREKTQYF. CDR3 nucleotides: TGTGCCAGCAGGGGGGACAGGGAAAAGACCCAGTACTTC.